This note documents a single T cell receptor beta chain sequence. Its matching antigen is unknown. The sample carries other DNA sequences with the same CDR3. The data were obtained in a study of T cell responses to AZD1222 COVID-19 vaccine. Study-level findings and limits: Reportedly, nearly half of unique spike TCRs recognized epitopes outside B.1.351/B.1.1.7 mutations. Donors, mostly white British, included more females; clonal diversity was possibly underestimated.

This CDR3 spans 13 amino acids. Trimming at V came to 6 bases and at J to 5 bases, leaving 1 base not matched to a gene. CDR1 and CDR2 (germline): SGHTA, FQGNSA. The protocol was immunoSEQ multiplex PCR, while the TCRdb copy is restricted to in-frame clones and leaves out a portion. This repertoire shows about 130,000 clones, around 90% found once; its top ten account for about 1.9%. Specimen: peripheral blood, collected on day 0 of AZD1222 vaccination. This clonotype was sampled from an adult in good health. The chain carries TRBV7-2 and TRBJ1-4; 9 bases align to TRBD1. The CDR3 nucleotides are TGTGCCAGCAGGGGGACAGGGAATGAAAAACTGTTTTTT. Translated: CASRGTGNEKLFF.